This T cell receptor (beta chain) was profiled in a study of blood T cells in healthy people across ages. General observations from the study: From one million sequenced T cells, diversity estimates were lower bounds. Long-lived donors carried more naive CD4+ cells and greater diversity than aged donors.

Turning to this clonotype: The antigen remains unidentified.

CDR1 and CDR2 (germline): SGHAT, FQDESV (reference sequence). The CDR3 extends over 18 amino acids. With 3 bases clipped from V and 2 bases from J, the junction kept 11 bases outside the gene matches. Combining a sample-barcoded 5' primer with a J-beta primer mix, a second PCR ran for roughly 7 to 12 cycles. Each CDR3 protein is one row after TCRdb ran MiXCR on the 5' RACE reads. There are 920,000 or so distinct CDR3 sequences in the sample; more than 35% occur only once, and under 20% lies in the top ten. The J gene is TRBJ2-3, the V gene TRBV11-1; 10 nucleotides match TRBD2. The sample taken for sequencing was blood. The sequence was obtained from a woman aged 60 to 75 in good health. The CDR3 region is CASSFLARTSGNTDTQYF. The DNA for the CDR3 is TGTGCCAGCAGCTTTCTTGCAAGGACTAGCGGAAACACAGATACGCAGTATTTT. Full variable domain (outside the CDR3, taken from reference TRBV11-1 and TRBJ2-3): EAEVAQSPRYKITEKSQAVAFWCDPISGHATLYWYRQILGQGPELLVQFQDESVVDDSQLPKDRFSAERLKGVDSTLKIQPAELGDSAMYLCASSFLARTSGNTDTQYFGPGTRLTVL.